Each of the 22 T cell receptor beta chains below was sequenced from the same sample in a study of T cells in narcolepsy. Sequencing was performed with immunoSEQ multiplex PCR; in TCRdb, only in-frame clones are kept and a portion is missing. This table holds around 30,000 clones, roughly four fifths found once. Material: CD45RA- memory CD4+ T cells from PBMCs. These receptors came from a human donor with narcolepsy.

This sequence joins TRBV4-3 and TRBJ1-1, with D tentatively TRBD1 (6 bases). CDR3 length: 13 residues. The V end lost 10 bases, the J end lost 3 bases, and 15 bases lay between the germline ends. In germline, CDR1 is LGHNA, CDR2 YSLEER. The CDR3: CATAKAGDTEAFF. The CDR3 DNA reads TGCGCCACCGCGAAGGCAGGGGACACTGAAGCTTTCTTT.

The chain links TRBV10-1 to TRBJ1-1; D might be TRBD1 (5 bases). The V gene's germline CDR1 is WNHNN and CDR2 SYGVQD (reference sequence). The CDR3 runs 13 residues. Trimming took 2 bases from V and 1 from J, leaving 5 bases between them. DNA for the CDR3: TGCGCCAGCAGTGAGCAGGGGAACACTGAAGCTTTCTTT. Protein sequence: CASSEQGNTEAFF.

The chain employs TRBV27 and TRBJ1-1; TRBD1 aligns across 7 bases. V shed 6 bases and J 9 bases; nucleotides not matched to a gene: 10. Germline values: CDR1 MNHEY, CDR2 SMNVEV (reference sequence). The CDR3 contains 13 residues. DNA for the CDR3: TGTGCCAGCAGCGCCACCCGACAGGGCCAAGCTTTCTTT. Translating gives CASSATRQGQAFF.

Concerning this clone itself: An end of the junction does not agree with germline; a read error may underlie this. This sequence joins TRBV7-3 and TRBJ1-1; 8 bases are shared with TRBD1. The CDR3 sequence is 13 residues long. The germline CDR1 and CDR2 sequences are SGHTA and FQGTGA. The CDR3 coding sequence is TGTGCCAGCAGCCGCGGATCCCGGGACAGGATCTTTTTT. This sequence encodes CASSRGSRDRIFF.

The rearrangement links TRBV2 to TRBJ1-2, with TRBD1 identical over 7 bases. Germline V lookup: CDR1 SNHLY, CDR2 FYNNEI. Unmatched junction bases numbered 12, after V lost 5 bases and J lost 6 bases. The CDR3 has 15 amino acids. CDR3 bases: TGTGCCAGCAGTATAGCCGGGACAGCACTCAATGGCTACACCTTC. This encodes CASSIAGTALNGYTF.

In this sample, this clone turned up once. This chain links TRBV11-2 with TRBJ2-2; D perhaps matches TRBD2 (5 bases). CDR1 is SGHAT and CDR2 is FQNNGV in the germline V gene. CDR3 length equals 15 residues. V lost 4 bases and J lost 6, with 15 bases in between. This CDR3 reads CASSSLGLLSGELFF. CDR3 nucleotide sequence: TGTGCCAGCAGCTCCCTAGGACTGCTCTCCGGGGAGCTGTTTTTT.

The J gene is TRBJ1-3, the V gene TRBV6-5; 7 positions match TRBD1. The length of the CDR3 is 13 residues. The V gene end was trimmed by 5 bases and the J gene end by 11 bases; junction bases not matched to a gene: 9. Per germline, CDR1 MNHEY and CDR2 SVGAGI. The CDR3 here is CASSTGQATAIYF. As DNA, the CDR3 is TGTGCCAGCAGTACCGGACAGGCGACCGCCATATATTTT.

Written as DNA, the CDR3 is TGTGCCAGCAGCGACAGGTTCACAGATACGCAGTATTTT. Amino acids: CASSDRFTDTQYF. The rearrangement links TRBV2 to TRBJ2-3, with a tentative D call TRBD1 (6 bases). The ends were cut back, 6 bases at V and 2 bases at J, with 9 bases in the middle. The germline CDR1 and CDR2 sequences are SNHLY and FYNNEI. The CDR3 sequence is 13 residues long.

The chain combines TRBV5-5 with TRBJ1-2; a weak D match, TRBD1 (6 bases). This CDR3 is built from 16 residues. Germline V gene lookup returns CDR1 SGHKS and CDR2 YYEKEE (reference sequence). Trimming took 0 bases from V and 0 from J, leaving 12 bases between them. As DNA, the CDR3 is TGTGCCAGCAGCTTGGAGGACAGAAGGGCTAACTATGGCTACACCTTC. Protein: CASSLEDRRANYGYTF.

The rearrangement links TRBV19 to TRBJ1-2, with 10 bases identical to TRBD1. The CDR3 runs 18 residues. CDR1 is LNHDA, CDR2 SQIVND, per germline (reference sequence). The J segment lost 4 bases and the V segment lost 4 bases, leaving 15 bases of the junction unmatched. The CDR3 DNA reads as TGTGCCAGTAGTACCCCTTCCTGGACAGGGGGAGGGCTCTATGGCTACACCTTC. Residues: CASSTPSWTGGGLYGYTF.

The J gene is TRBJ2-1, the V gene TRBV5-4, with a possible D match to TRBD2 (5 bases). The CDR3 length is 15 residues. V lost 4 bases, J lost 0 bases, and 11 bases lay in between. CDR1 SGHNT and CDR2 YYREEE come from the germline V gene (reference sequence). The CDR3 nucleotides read TGTGCCAGCAGCCCCAGAGGGAGCTCCTACAATGAGCAGTTCTTC. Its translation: CASSPRGSSYNEQFF.

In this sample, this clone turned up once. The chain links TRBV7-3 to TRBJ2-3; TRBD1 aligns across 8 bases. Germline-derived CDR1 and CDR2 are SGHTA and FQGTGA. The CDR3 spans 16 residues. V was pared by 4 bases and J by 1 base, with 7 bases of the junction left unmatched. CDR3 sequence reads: CASSSTGGSGTDTQYF. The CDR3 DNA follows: TGTGCCAGCAGCTCCACAGGGGGATCCGGCACAGATACGCAGTATTTT. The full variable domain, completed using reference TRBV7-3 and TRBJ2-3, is GAGVSQTPSNKVTEKGKYVELRCDPISGHTALYWYRQSLGQGPEFLIYFQGTGAADDSGLPNDRFFAVRPEGSVSTLKIQRTERGDSAVYLCASSSTGGSGTDTQYFGPGTRLTVL.

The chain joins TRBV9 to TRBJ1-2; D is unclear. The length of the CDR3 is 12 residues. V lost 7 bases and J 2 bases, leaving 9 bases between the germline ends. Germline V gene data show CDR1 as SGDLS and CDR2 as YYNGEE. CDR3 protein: CASGQSNYGYTF. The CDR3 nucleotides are TGTGCCAGCGGTCAGTCCAACTATGGCTACACCTTC.

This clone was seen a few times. Written as DNA, the CDR3 is TGCGCCAGCAGCTTGGGGCAGCTGGGATCTGAAGCTTTCTTT. Translating gives CASSLGQLGSEAFF. J is TRBJ1-1 and V is TRBV5-1, with unresolved D. This CDR3 is 14 amino acids long. The germline V gene encodes CDR1 SGHRS and CDR2 YFSETQ. The V end lost 0 bases, the J end lost 6 bases, and 12 bases lay between the germline ends.

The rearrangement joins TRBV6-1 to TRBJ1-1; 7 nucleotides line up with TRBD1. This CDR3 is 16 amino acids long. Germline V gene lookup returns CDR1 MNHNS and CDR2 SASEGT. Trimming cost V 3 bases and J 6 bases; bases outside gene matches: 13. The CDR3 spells CASSDPRGRGISEAFF. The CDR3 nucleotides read TGTGCCAGCAGTGATCCCCGGGGCAGGGGGATTTCTGAAGCTTTCTTT.

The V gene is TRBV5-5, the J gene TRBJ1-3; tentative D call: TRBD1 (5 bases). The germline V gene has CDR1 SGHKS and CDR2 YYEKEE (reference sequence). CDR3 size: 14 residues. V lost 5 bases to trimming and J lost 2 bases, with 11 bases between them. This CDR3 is CASSRGQAGNTIYF. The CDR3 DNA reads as TGTGCCAGCAGTCGAGGACAAGCTGGAAACACCATATATTTT.

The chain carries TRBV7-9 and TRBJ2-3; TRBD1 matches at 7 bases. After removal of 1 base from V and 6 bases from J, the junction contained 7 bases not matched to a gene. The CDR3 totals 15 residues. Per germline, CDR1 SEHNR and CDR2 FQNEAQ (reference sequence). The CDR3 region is CASSLVQGFVDTQYF. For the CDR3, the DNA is TGTGCCAGCAGCTTAGTACAGGGGTTCGTGGATACGCAGTATTTT. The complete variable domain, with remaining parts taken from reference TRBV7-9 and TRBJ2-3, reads DTGVSQNPRHKITKRGQNVTFRCDPISEHNRLYWYRQTLGQGPEFLTYFQNEAQLEKSRLLSDRFSAERPKGSFSTLEIQRTEQGDSAMYLCASSLVQGFVDTQYFGPGTRLTVL.

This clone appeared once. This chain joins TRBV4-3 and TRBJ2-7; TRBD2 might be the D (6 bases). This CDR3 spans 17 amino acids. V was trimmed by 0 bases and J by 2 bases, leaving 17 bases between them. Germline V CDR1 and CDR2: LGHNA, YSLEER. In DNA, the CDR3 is TGCGCCAGCAGCCAAGAATTATCCGGGACTGGAGCCTACGAGCAGTACTTC. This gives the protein CASSQELSGTGAYEQYF.

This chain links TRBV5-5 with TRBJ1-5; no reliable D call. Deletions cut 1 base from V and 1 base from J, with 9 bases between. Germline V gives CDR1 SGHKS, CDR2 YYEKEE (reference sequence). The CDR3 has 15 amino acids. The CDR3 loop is CASSLSVASNQPQHF. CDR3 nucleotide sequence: TGTGCCAGCAGCTTGTCAGTAGCGAGCAATCAGCCCCAGCATTTT.

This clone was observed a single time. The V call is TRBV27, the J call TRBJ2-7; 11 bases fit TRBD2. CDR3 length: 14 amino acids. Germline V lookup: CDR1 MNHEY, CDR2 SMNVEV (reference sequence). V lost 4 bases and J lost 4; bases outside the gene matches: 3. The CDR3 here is CASSSSGGTYEQYF. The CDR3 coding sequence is TGTGCCAGCAGTTCTAGCGGGGGGACATACGAGCAGTACTTC.

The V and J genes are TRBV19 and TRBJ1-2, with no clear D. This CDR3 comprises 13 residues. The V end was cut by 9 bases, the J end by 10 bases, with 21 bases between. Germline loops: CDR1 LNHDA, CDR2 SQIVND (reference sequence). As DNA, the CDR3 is TGTGCCAGCTACCCCAAGGGCTCGTCGGACTACACCTTC. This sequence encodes CASYPKGSSDYTF.

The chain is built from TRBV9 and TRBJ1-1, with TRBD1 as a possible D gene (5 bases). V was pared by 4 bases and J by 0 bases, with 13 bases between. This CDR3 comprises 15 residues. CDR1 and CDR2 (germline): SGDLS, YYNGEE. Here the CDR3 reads CASSSWAGVNTEAFF. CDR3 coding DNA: TGTGCCAGCAGCTCCTGGGCGGGGGTGAACACTGAAGCTTTCTTT.